The next 23 T cell receptor beta chains were all read from a single sample in a study of regulatory T cells in long-lasting Graves disease. Construction of the TCR beta libraries employed iRepertoire HTBI primers in conjunction with Arm-PCR of CDR3 regions. TCRdb itself ran the multiplex PCR reads through MiXCR, one entry per CDR3 protein. The repertoire consists of roughly 400,000 distinct CDR3 sequences, with around 21% occurring once and the leading ten covering around 20%. Noted time point: persistent/refractory GD, antithyroid drugs over 5 years with positive TRAb. From RNA extracted from PBMCs, the TCR library was made. The sequences come from peripheral blood mononuclear cells (PBMCs), collected when the disease was refractory, from a patient treated with antithyroid drugs. Every receptor here comes from a female donor with Graves disease.

This clonotype was seen a handful of times. V and J are TRBV29-1 and TRBJ2-2; D is perhaps TRBD1 (6 bases). V lost 1 base to trimming and J lost 1 base, with 7 bases between them. CDR1 SQVTM and CDR2 ANQGSEA come from the germline V gene. CDR3 length: 14 residues. DNA for the CDR3: TGCAGCGTTGAAGGACAGGAGAACACCGGGGAGCTGTTTTTT. It is translated as CSVEGQENTGELFF.

The rearrangement joins TRBV29-1 to TRBJ1-1; TRBD1 agrees at 9 bases. CDR1 is SQVTM and CDR2 is ANQGSEA in the germline V gene. The V segment lost 7 bases and the J segment 5 bases; nucleotides outside the gene matches: 8. The length of the CDR3 is 13 residues. The chain's CDR3 is CSARDRVSTEAFF. In nucleotides, the CDR3 is TGCAGCGCCCGGGACAGGGTTAGTACTGAAGCTTTCTTT.

This clonotype occurred a few times. The genes are TRBV24-1 and TRBJ1-2, with 7 positions matching TRBD1. V dropped 3 bases and J dropped 6; count of bases not matched to a gene: 3. This CDR3 region has 13 residues. In germline, CDR1 is KGHDR, CDR2 SFDVKD. Written as DNA, the CDR3 is TGTGCCACCAGTGATCTGACAGGGAATGGCTACACCTTC. Its protein is CATSDLTGNGYTF.

The sample holds one count of this clonotype. The chain recombines TRBV6-1 with TRBJ2-1; 9 nucleotides line up with TRBD2. J gave up 10 bases and V 6 bases, and 16 bases lay outside the gene matches. The germline V gene has CDR1 MNHNS and CDR2 SASEGT. The CDR3 extends over 16 amino acids. The CDR3 here is CASSHPASGAKGEQFF. In DNA, the CDR3 is TGTGCCAGCAGCCACCCGGCTAGCGGGGCTAAAGGGGAGCAGTTCTTC.

This clonotype was seen ten or more times. The chain has TRBV2 and TRBJ1-5; D remains ambiguous. The CDR3 covers 15 residues. Germline CDR1 SNHLY, CDR2 FYNNEI. V lost 4 bases to trimming and J lost 7 bases, with 17 bases between them. The CDR3 sequence: CASSVEGGRVQPQHF. CDR3 DNA: TGTGCCAGCAGTGTGGAAGGCGGGAGGGTCCAGCCCCAGCATTTT.

A word on this clonotype: The CDR3 does not close with the conserved phenylalanine or tryptophan, likely indicating a read error. The chain couples TRBV3-1 to TRBJ2-7, with TRBD2 matching over 13 bases. Germline trimming cut 4 bases from V and 4 bases from J; bases unmatched to any gene: 7. The CDR3 totals 16 residues. Germline lookup yields CDR1 LGHDT and CDR2 YNNKEL (reference sequence). The CDR3 nucleotides read TGTGCCAGCAGCCGGAAGGGACTAGCGGGGACATACGAGCAGTACCTC. Translation: CASSRKGLAGTYEQYL.

This clonotype was counted many times. The gene calls are TRBV11-3 and TRBJ1-1; tentative D call: TRBD1 (6 bases). This CDR3 region has 14 residues. V was clipped by 4 bases and J by 3 bases, with 12 bases between them. From germline, CDR1 is SGHNT and CDR2 YENEEA. In DNA form, the CDR3 reads TGTGCCAGCAGCTCGGGACACGGAGACACTGAAGCTTTCTTT. It specifies CASSSGHGDTEAFF.

On this clonotype: One junction end does not reproduce the germline sequence, and a read error may be involved. The chain recombines TRBV27 with TRBJ2-5, with 8 bases matching TRBD1. CDR1 and CDR2 (germline): MNHEY, SMNVEV (reference sequence). The CDR3 runs 15 residues. CDR3 amino acids: CAGSLSDRARETQYF. In nucleotides, the CDR3 is TGTGCCGGCAGTTTGTCGGACAGGGCGCGGGAGACCCAGTACTTC.

The chain carries TRBV4-1 and TRBJ1-1; D not certain. Trimming shortened V by 0 bases and J by 1 base, and 3 bases separated the two germline ends. Germline values: CDR1 MGHRA, CDR2 YSYEKL. There are 13 residues in the CDR3. The CDR3, as DNA: TGCGCCAGCAGCCAAGAGTCGAACACTGAAGCTTTCTTT. Translated, it gives CASSQESNTEAFF.

This clonotype was seen a handful of times. The chain employs TRBV4-2 and TRBJ2-7; D uncertain. The CDR3 is made up of 17 amino acids. V gave up 0 bases and J gave up 0 bases, with 15 bases separating them. In germline, CDR1 is LGHNA, CDR2 YNFKEQ. The CDR3 nucleotides read TGTGCCAGCAGCCAAGAAATCGTAGCACTGGGCTCCTACGAGCAGTACTTC. Protein: CASSQEIVALGSYEQYF.

This clonotype was recorded at least ten times. The chain employs TRBV10-3 and TRBJ2-7; the match to TRBD2 covers 9 bases. Germline CDR1 ENHRY, CDR2 SYGVKD. The junction had 7 bases not matched to a gene; V was cut back by 3 bases and J by 4 bases. CDR3 length: 15 amino acids. The CDR3 here is CAISEGAGGLYEQYF. The CDR3 nucleotides read TGTGCCATCAGTGAAGGAGCGGGAGGTCTTTACGAGCAGTACTTC.

Turning to this clonotype: A much larger clone lies a single base off, so this may be a read error. It is likely a read error, because the conserved phenylalanine at the end of the CDR3 is missing. The rearrangement uses TRBV20-1 and TRBJ1-2, with 7 bases matching TRBD1. This CDR3 contains 12 residues. Germline assignment: CDR1 DFQATT and CDR2 SNEGSKA (reference sequence). The ends lost 5 bases at V and 5 bases at J; junction bases unmatched: 5. The CDR3 is CSALQGWYGYTS. Written as DNA, the CDR3 is TGCAGTGCTTTACAGGGGTGGTATGGCTACACCTCC.

This clonotype was observed many times. This rearrangement joins TRBV6-1 to TRBJ1-2, with D possibly matching TRBD1 (5 bases). This CDR3 is 13 amino acids long. With 5 bases removed from V and 8 bases from J, the gap between germline ends came to 15 bases. Germline V gene sequence: CDR1 MNHNS, CDR2 SASEGT. CDR3 in DNA: TGTGCCAGCAGTCCGAGGGGTGGAAGGGGCTACACCTTC. Its translation: CASSPRGGRGYTF.

V is TRBV27 and J is TRBJ2-1, with 9 bases identical to TRBD1. Germline V gene sequence: CDR1 MNHEY, CDR2 SMNVEV (reference sequence). CDR3 length: 15 residues. V dropped 6 bases and J dropped 8; count of bases not matched to a gene: 11. The CDR3 nucleotides read TGTGCCAGCAGCCCCCTCCGGGACAGGGATGATGAGCAGTTCTTC. Its protein product is CASSPLRDRDDEQFF.

This clonotype occurred once. The V call is TRBV7-2, the J call TRBJ1-1; weak D call: TRBD1 (6 bases). CDR1 is SGHTA and CDR2 is FQGNSA in the germline V gene. This CDR3 is built from 15 residues. The V end lost 1 base, the J end lost 4 bases, and 13 bases lay between the germline ends. CDR3 in DNA: TGTGCCAGCAGCTTAGTTGGAGGGGGAGGCACTGAAGCTTTCTTT. Its translation is CASSLVGGGGTEAFF.

The chain has TRBV29-1 and TRBJ1-1; D remains unclear. The CDR3 has 12 residues. Trimming took off 7 bases at V and 3 bases at J, with 12 bases between the two ends. The germline V gene encodes CDR1 SQVTM and CDR2 ANQGSEA. The CDR3 loop is CSAGTWYTEAFF. The CDR3 DNA reads as TGCAGCGCCGGAACATGGTACACTGAAGCTTTCTTT.

Notes on this clonotype: A much larger clone differs by one base, so this may be a read error. The rearrangement joins TRBV11-2 to TRBJ2-1; weak D call: TRBD2 (5 bases). Trimming cost V 1 base and J 7 bases, with 14 bases left between them. This CDR3 is built from 15 residues. In germline, CDR1 is SGHAT, CDR2 FQNNGV. The CDR3 nucleotides read TGTGCCAGCAGCTTAGGATTTGTTGAGGGAAATGAGCAGTTCTTC. Amino acid sequence: CASSLGFVEGNEQFF.

This chain links TRBV7-2 with TRBJ2-7; D is unclear. V lost 5 bases and J 3 bases, leaving 8 bases between the germline ends. CDR1 and CDR2 from the germline V gene are SGHTA and FQGNSA. This CDR3 spans 12 amino acids. CDR3: CASSQNHYEQYF. CDR3 DNA: TGTGCCAGCAGCCAGAACCACTACGAGCAGTACTTC.

This clonotype came up once. The chain joins TRBV4-3 to TRBJ1-5, with D uncertain. The germline CDR1 and CDR2 sequences are LGHNA and YSLEER. There are 18 residues in the CDR3. The V gene lost 2 bases and the J gene lost 6 bases, with 23 bases spanning the gap. CDR3 region: CASSQQRTVPCPTQPQHF. The CDR3 DNA reads TGCGCCAGCAGCCAACAACGGACGGTCCCCTGCCCCACTCAGCCCCAGCATTTT.

The rearrangement links TRBV18 to TRBJ2-2; TRBD2 aligns across 9 bases. With V trimmed by 3 bases and J by 6 bases, 5 bases remained unmatched. Looked up from germline, CDR1 is KGHSH and CDR2 is LQKENI. The CDR3 totals 15 residues. CDR3 bases: TGTGCCAGCTCACCCAAGACTAGCGGACCCGGGGAGCTGTTTTTT. It translates to CASSPKTSGPGELFF.

The rearrangement uses TRBV20-1 and TRBJ2-7; no clear D gene. V shed 5 bases and J shed 3 bases, with 11 bases lying between them. The germline V gene encodes CDR1 DFQATT and CDR2 SNEGSKA (reference sequence). There are 12 residues in the CDR3. The CDR3 region is CSASRTIYEQYF. DNA of the CDR3: TGCAGTGCTTCCAGGACCATCTACGAGCAGTACTTC.

The genes are TRBV5-5 and TRBJ1-5; D is ambiguous. From germline, CDR1 is SGHKS and CDR2 YYEKEE (reference sequence). V was cut by 1 base and J by 1 base, with 6 bases left in between. The CDR3 covers 14 residues. The CDR3 DNA follows: TGTGCCAGCAGCTTGCAGTGGAGCAATCAGCCCCAGCATTTT. Protein product: CASSLQWSNQPQHF.

In its sample, this clonotype was seen many times. The genes are TRBV6-2 or TRBV6-3 and TRBJ1-2, with TRBD1 identical over 12 bases. The CDR3 is 14 amino acids. Trimming at V came to 6 bases and at J to 6 bases, leaving 5 bases not matched to a gene. CDR1 and CDR2 (germline): MNHEY, SVGEGT. CDR3 sequence: CASSSGTGGNGYTF. DNA for the CDR3: TGTGCCAGCAGCTCCGGGACAGGGGGCAATGGCTACACCTTC.